The 12 T cell receptor beta chains reported below all come from one sample, sequenced in a study of T cells in Graves' hyperthyroidism and ophthalmopathy. TCR beta CDR3 sequences were amplified from RNA transcripts. The HTBI set primed first-round TCR CDR3 RT-PCR. TCRdb analysed the multiplex PCR reads with MiXCR anew, one entry per CDR3 protein. The profile covers around 600,000 distinct CDR3 sequences, with 13% to 15% appearing a single time and more than 6% taken by the ten largest. Sequencing used blood. Source of these receptors: a woman aged 18 to 35 with Graves' ophthalmopathy.

This clonotype was counted only a few times. This sequence joins TRBV10-3 and TRBJ2-2; TRBD1 aligns across 7 bases. Germline V gene lookup returns CDR1 ENHRY and CDR2 SYGVKD. The V segment lost 6 bases and the J segment 6 bases; nucleotides outside the gene matches: 4. The CDR3 sequence is 13 residues long. The CDR3 loop is CAIRDRVSGELFF. CDR3 sequence (DNA): TGTGCCATCAGAGACAGGGTCTCCGGGGAGCTGTTTTTT.

At least ten counts were recorded for this clonotype. This chain links TRBV12-3 or TRBV12-4 with TRBJ1-5, with 7 positions matching TRBD1. Trimming at V came to 6 bases and at J to 9 bases, leaving 17 bases not matched to a gene. The CDR3 runs to 16 residues. CDR3 coding DNA: TGTGCCAGCAGCAACACCGGGACAGTCACCTTAGCGCCCCAGCATTTT. Translating gives CASSNTGTVTLAPQHF.

This chain uses TRBV7-9 with TRBJ1-3; D remains unclear. This CDR3 contains 16 residues. Looked up from germline, CDR1 is SEHNR and CDR2 is FQNEAQ (reference sequence). Trimming left V 5 bases short and J 2 bases short, with 16 bases between. The CDR3: CASSPFSGSTGNTIYF. In nucleotides, the CDR3 is TGTGCCAGCAGCCCCTTTTCCGGGTCCACTGGAAACACCATATATTTT.

This clonotype has just a few counts. This may be a read error, as it is one base from a much larger clone. The rearrangement links TRBV12-3 or TRBV12-4 to TRBJ1-1; a weak D match, TRBD1 (5 bases). The V gene lost 8 bases and the J gene lost 1 base, with 11 bases spanning the gap. This CDR3 region has 13 residues. This CDR3 is CASGATENTEAFF. CDR3 nucleotides: TGTGCCAGCGGGGCGACAGAGAACACTGAAGCTTTCTTT.

This clonotype was found many times. The V and J genes are TRBV5-1 and TRBJ2-2; D is possibly TRBD2 (6 bases). V shed 1 base and J shed 8 bases, with 15 bases lying between them. CDR1 and CDR2 (germline): SGHRS, YFSETQ. The CDR3 is made up of 15 amino acids. CDR3 bases: TGCGCCAGCAGCTTGCCGGGACTCCCGTCGGGGGAGCTGTTTTTT. Residues: CASSLPGLPSGELFF.

The sample holds many counts of this clonotype. The chain recombines TRBV7-9 with TRBJ2-1; weak D call: TRBD1 (6 bases). Germline V CDR1 and CDR2: SEHNR, FQNEAQ (reference sequence). This CDR3 region has 13 residues. V was trimmed by 5 bases and J by 6 bases, leaving 11 bases between them. Here the CDR3 reads CASSKTGANEQFF. The CDR3 bases are TGTGCCAGCAGCAAGACAGGCGCCAATGAGCAGTTCTTC. The full variable domain, in which reference TRBV7-9 and TRBJ2-1 provide the parts outside the CDR3, is DTGVSQNPRHKITKRGQNVTFRCDPISEHNRLYWYRQTLGQGPEFLTYFQNEAQLEKSRLLSDRFSAERPKGSFSTLEIQRTEQGDSAMYLCASSKTGANEQFFGPGTRLTVL.

This clonotype was observed at least ten times. The V call is TRBV28, the J call TRBJ2-7; TRBD1 matches at 8 bases. The CDR3 sequence is 13 residues long. Germline lookup yields CDR1 MDHEN and CDR2 SYDVKM. The junction had 4 bases not matched to a gene; V was cut back by 9 bases and J by 0 bases. CDR3 amino acids: CASAGTGSYEQYF. The DNA for the CDR3 is TGTGCCAGTGCGGGGACAGGCTCCTACGAGCAGTACTTC.

This clonotype showed up many times. The gene calls are TRBV5-6 and TRBJ1-2; D is undetermined. The CDR3 has 15 residues. Germline-derived CDR1 and CDR2 are SGHDT and YYEEEE. With 1 base removed from V and 4 bases from J, the gap between germline ends came to 14 bases. The CDR3 DNA sequence: TGTGCCAGCAGCTTGAGGCCACCATGGAGCTATGGCTACACCTTC. It encodes CASSLRPPWSYGYTF.

The V call is TRBV19, the J call TRBJ2-1; TRBD1 agrees at 7 bases. CDR1 is LNHDA, CDR2 SQIVND, per germline (reference sequence). After removal of 8 bases from V and 4 bases from J, the junction contained 11 bases not matched to a gene. The CDR3 covers 15 residues. CDR3 in DNA: TGTGCCAGTTGCTTTACAGGGGCGAATTACAATGAGCAGTTCTTC. Translation gives CASCFTGANYNEQFF.

This clonotype appeared many times. The CDR3 region is CASSPWGGAETQYF. For the CDR3, the DNA is TGTGCCAGCAGCCCCTGGGGAGGGGCAGAGACCCAGTACTTC. The chain is built from TRBV7-3 and TRBJ2-5, with TRBD2 matching 7 bases. The CDR3 is 14 amino acids. V was pared by 5 bases and J by 4 bases, with 7 bases of the junction left unmatched. CDR1 and CDR2 from the germline V gene are SGHTA and FQGTGA.

This clonotype was seen repeatedly, ten times or more. The chain links TRBV20-1 to TRBJ1-5; 7 bases agree with TRBD1. Germline assignment: CDR1 DFQATT and CDR2 SNEGSKA (reference sequence). V shed 2 bases and J 0 bases; nucleotides not matched to a gene: 16. This CDR3 has 19 amino acids. The CDR3, as DNA: TGCAGTGCTAGAAACCTTCGTTGGGGGGGGACAGATAGCAATCAGCCCCAGCATTTT. Encoded protein: CSARNLRWGGTDSNQPQHF.

Concerning this clonotype: The junction departs from germline at one end; a sequencing error may be responsible. The chain employs TRBV4-2 and TRBJ2-1; 11 positions agree with TRBD2. The CDR3 length is 15 residues. Germline CDR1 and CDR2: LGHNA and YNFKEQ. The CDR3 DNA is TGTGCCAGCAACCAACTAGCGGGAGTCCAGGTTGAGCAGTTCTTC. Amino acid sequence: CASNQLAGVQVEQFF.